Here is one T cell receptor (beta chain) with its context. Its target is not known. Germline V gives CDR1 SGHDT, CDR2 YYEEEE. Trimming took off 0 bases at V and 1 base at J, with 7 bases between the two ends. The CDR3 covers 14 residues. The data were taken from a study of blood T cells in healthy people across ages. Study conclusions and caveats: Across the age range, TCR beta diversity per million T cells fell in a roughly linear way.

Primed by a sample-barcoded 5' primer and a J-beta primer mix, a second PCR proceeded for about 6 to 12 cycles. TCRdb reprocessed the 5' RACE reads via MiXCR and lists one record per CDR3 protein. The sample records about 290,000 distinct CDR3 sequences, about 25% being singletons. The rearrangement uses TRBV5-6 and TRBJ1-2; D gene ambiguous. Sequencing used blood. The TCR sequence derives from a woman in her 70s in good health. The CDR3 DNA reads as TGTGCCAGCAGCTTGGAAAACGTTAACTATGGCTACACCTTC. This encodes CASSLENVNYGYTF.